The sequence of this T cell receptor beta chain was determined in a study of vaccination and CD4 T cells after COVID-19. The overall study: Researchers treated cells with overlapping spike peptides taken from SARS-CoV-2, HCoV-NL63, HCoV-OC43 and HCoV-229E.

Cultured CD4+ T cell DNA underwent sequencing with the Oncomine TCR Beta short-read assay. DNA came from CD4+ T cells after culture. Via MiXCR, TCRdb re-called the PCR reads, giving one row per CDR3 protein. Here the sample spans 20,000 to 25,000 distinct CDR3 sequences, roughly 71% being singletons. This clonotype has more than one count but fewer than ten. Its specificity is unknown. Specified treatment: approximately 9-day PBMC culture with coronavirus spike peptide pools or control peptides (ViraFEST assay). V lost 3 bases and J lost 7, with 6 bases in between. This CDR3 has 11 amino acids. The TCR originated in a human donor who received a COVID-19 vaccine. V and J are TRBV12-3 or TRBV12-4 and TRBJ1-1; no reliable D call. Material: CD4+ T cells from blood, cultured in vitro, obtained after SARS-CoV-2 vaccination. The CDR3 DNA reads TGTGCCAGCAGTTTCCACATTGAAGCTTTCTTT. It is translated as CASSFHIEAFF.